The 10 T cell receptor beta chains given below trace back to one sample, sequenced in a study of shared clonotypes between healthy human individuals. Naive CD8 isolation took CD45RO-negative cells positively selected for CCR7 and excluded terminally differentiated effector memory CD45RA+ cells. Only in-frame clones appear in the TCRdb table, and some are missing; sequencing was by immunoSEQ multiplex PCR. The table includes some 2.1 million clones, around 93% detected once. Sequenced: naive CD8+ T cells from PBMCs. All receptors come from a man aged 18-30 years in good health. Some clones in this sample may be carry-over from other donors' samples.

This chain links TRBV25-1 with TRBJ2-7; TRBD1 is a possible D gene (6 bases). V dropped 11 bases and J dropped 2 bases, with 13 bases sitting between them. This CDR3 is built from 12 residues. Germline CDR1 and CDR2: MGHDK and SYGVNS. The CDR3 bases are TGTGCCTCGGCAGGGGCGGCCTACGAGCAGTACTTC. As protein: CASAGAAYEQYF.

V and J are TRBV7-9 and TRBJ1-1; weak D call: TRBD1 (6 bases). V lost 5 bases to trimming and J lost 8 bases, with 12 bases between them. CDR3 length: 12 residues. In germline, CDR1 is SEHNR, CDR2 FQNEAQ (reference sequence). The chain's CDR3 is CASSTQGREAFF. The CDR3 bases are TGTGCCAGCAGCACACAGGGTAGGGAAGCTTTCTTT.

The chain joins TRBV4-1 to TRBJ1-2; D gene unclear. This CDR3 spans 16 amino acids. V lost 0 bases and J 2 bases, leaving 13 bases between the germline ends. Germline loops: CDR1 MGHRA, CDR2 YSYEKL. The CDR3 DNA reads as TGCGCCAGCAGCCAAGAAGCGGAATTCGGCAACTATGGCTACACCTTC. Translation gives CASSQEAEFGNYGYTF.

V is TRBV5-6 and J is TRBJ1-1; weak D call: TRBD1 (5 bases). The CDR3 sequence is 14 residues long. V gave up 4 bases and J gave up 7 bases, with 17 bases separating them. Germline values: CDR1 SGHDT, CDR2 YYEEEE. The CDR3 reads CASSPTVGGYEAFF. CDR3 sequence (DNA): TGTGCCAGCAGCCCAACAGTGGGGGGATATGAAGCTTTCTTT.

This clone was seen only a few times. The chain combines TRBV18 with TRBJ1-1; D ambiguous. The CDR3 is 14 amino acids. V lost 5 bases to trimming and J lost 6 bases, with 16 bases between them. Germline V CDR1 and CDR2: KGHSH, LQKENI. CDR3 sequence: CASSGGPENAEAFF. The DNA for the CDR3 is TGTGCCAGCTCAGGAGGGCCCGAAAACGCTGAAGCTTTCTTT.

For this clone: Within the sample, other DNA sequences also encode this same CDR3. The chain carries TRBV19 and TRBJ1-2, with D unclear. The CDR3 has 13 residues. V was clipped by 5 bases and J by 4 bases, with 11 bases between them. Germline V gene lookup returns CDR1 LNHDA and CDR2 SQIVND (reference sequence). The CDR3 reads CASSWEGGYGYTF. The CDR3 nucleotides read TGTGCCAGTAGTTGGGAGGGCGGCTATGGCTACACCTTC.

The CDR3 DNA follows: TGCGCCAGCAGCTTGGGACCTCAGGAAGAGCAGTACTTC. Protein: CASSLGPQEEQYF. This chain connects TRBV5-1 to TRBJ2-7; D remains unclear. The CDR3 is 13 amino acids. CDR1 and CDR2 from the germline V gene are SGHRS and YFSETQ. Trimming pared 0 bases from V and 7 bases from J, leaving 11 bases between.

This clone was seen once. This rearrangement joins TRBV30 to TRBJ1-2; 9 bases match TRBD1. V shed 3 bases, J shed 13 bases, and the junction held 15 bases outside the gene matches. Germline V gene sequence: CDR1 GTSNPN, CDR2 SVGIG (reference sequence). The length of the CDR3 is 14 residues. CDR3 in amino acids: CAWSLQFTGGLTTF. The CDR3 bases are TGTGCCTGGAGCTTACAGTTTACAGGGGGCCTTACCACCTTC.

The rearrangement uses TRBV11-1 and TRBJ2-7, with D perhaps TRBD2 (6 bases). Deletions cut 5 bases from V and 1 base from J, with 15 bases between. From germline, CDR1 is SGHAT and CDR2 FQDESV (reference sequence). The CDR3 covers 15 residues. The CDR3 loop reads CASSVGRGPSYEQYF. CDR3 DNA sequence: TGTGCCAGCAGCGTCGGGCGGGGCCCGTCCTACGAGCAGTACTTC.

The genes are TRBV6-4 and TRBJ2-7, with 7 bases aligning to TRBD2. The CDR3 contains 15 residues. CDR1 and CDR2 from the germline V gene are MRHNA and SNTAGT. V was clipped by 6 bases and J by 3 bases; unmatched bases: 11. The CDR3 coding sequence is TGTGCCAGCAGGCTTGCGGGAGTCTTACACTACGAGCAGTACTTC. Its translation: CASRLAGVLHYEQYF.